The present TCR beta chain was sequenced within a study of T-cell memory formation after mild COVID-19. Study in general: Across donors, TCR clusters were largely donor specific.

TCRdb analysed the 5' RACE reads with MiXCR anew, one entry per CDR3 protein. The sample lists 400,000 or so distinct CDR3 sequences; 20% were seen once. Per germline, CDR1 DFQATT and CDR2 SNEGSKA (reference sequence). The CDR3 consists of 14 residues. Study-wide points: There was a balanced CD4/CD8 profile in clones contracting day 15 to 85, and later expanders leaned CD4+.

A remark on this clonotype: As yet, its antigen is unknown.

The chain joins TRBV20-1 to TRBJ2-5; D is perhaps TRBD1 or TRBD2 (5 bases each). Sequenced input: PBMCs or a T cell subset sorted from them (not recorded which). This sequence originates from an adult woman who had mild COVID-19 (a few samples of this study predate the infection). Cell type and time point are not known. The CDR3 sequence: CSWGIGTYQETQYF. The CDR3 bases are TGCAGCTGGGGGATTGGGACGTACCAAGAGACCCAGTACTTC.